The 10 T cell receptor beta chains in this list originate from one sample, sequenced in a study of spatial heterogeneity in lung cancer. Study-wide results and caveats: For expanded intratumoral alpha and beta TCRs, counts tracked tumor mutation counts.

As to time point: sample taken at primary tumor resection. TCRdb reprocessed the 5' RACE reads with MiXCR, giving one entry per CDR3 protein. This table has approximately 13,000 distinct CDR3 sequences, 5.1% appearing once. The antigens these receptors bind are not known. Material: lung tumor tissue, obtained at surgery. Every receptor here comes from a male donor with early-stage non-small cell lung cancer.

This clonotype was observed many times. The library was prepared for alpha chains; this beta chain is a stray read, so its frequency means little. This rearrangement joins TRBV7-9 to TRBJ2-7, with TRBD1 matching 9 bases. The CDR3 is 15 amino acids. CDR1 and CDR2 from the germline V gene are SEHNR and FQNEAQ (reference sequence). Trimming cost V 5 bases and J 7 bases; bases outside gene matches: 12. CDR3 nucleotide sequence: TGTGCCAGCAGCACCCCCGGACAGGGGTTCGGGGAGCAGTACTTC. Translation: CASSTPGQGFGEQYF.

This clonotype has at least ten counts. The library was built for alpha chains, so this beta chain is an off-target read and its size means little. The rearrangement uses TRBV7-2 and TRBJ1-2; a weak D match, TRBD1 (5 bases). The V gene lost 5 bases and the J gene lost 4 bases, with 11 bases spanning the gap. The germline gives CDR1 SGHTA, CDR2 FQGNSA. The CDR3 totals 13 residues. Written as DNA, the CDR3 is TGTGCCAGCAGCCGCGACAGTAGCTATGGCTACACCTTC. As protein: CASSRDSSYGYTF.

This clonotype has at least ten counts. With the library built for alpha chains, this beta chain is off target and its frequency is not meaningful. This chain uses TRBV28 with TRBJ2-1; perhaps TRBD2 as D (5 bases). Germline assignment: CDR1 MDHEN and CDR2 SYDVKM. V gave up 6 bases and J gave up 14 bases, with 17 bases separating them. The CDR3 has 12 residues. As DNA, the CDR3 is TGTGCCAGCAGAAAATCACTAGAGAGGAAGTTCTTC. This translates into CASRKSLERKFF.

As to this clonotype: This clone may be a read error of a much larger clone one base away. This beta chain is an off-target read within a library intended for alpha chains, so its frequency means little. This chain connects TRBV10-2 to TRBJ1-6; the D is unclear. Trimming removed 4 bases from V and 10 bases from J, with 8 bases in between. The CDR3 loop spans 12 amino acids. Germline CDR1 and CDR2: WSHSY and SAAADI. The CDR3 DNA is TGCGCCAGCAGTGGGATAGTGTCACCCCTCCACTTT. This translates into CASSGIVSPLHF.

This clonotype came up many times. This beta chain slipped into a library made for alpha chains as a stray read, so its size is not meaningful. The rearrangement joins TRBV20-1 to TRBJ2-3; TRBD2 matches 7 bases. The length of the CDR3 is 15 residues. V lost 6 bases, J lost 6 bases, and 15 bases stayed unmatched. Looked up from germline, CDR1 is DFQATT and CDR2 is SNEGSKA (reference sequence). CDR3 DNA: TGCAGTGCAGGTCCTCCCTCGCGGGGGAAGGATACGCAGTATTTT. Translated: CSAGPPSRGKDTQYF.

This clonotype has a count of ten or more. This beta chain is an off-target read within a library intended for alpha chains, so its frequency means little. V gene TRBV7-2 combines with J gene TRBJ2-3; 8 nucleotides match TRBD2. V shed 3 bases, J shed 0 bases, and the junction held 5 bases outside the gene matches. From germline, CDR1 is SGHTA and CDR2 FQGNSA. The CDR3 contains 16 residues. CDR3 in amino acids: CASSFQPGGSTDTQYF. CDR3 nucleotides: TGTGCCAGCAGCTTTCAGCCGGGGGGGAGCACAGATACGCAGTATTTT.

In regard to this clonotype: Found in a library prepared for alpha chains, this beta chain is an off-target read, and its abundance has little meaning. V gene TRBV6-5 combines with J gene TRBJ2-2; D might be TRBD1 or TRBD2, each matching 5 bases. Trimming cost V 8 bases and J 9 bases, with 13 bases left between them. Germline lookup yields CDR1 MNHEY and CDR2 SVGAGI. The length of the CDR3 is 12 residues. The CDR3 DNA is TGTGCCAGCTCGGGACGGCCCAGGGAGCTGTTTTTT. This encodes CASSGRPRELFF.

This clonotype was recorded many times. Since the library was made to target alpha chains, this beta chain is a stray read and its abundance is not meaningful. The chain recombines TRBV7-6 with TRBJ2-7; D gene uncertain. The CDR3 loop spans 14 amino acids. Germline lookup yields CDR1 SGHVS and CDR2 FNYEAQ. Trimming removed 5 bases at V and 4 bases at J, with 15 bases between. The CDR3 is CASSPWLQTYEQYF. CDR3 bases: TGTGCCAGCAGCCCCTGGCTACAGACATACGAGCAGTACTTC.

This clonotype showed up many times. The library was built for alpha chains, so this beta chain is an off-target read and its size means little. The J gene is TRBJ2-5, the V gene TRBV10-3; the D gene is possibly TRBD1 (6 bases). The germline V gene encodes CDR1 ENHRY and CDR2 SYGVKD. The germline V and J ends were trimmed by 6 bases and 5 bases, with 13 bases remaining between them. The CDR3 has 13 residues. Here the CDR3 reads CAIREQGGETQYF. In DNA form, the CDR3 reads TGTGCCATCAGGGAACAGGGCGGCGAGACCCAGTACTTC.

This clonotype appeared many times. This beta chain is a stray sequence in a library constructed for alpha chains; its clone size is not meaningful. This sequence joins TRBV7-8 and TRBJ1-6; D is undetermined. CDR1 SGHVS and CDR2 FQNEAQ come from the germline V gene. The CDR3 is made up of 17 amino acids. V lost 1 base to trimming and J lost 10 bases, with 20 bases between them. CDR3 residues: CASSLEGRQAKDSPLHF. The CDR3, as DNA: TGTGCCAGCAGCTTAGAAGGAAGGCAGGCGAAGGACTCACCCCTCCACTTT.